The 18 T cell receptor beta chains reported below all come from one sample, sequenced in a study of shared clonotypes between healthy human individuals. The naive CD8 subset, CD45RO-negative cells positively selected for CCR7, excluded terminally differentiated effector memory CD45RA+ cells. Method: immunoSEQ multiplex PCR; TCRdb's copy keeps in-frame clones and lacks some. The sample yields around 2,000,000 clones, about 95% seen once. Material: naive CD8+ T cells sorted from blood. Receptors originate from a man younger than 35 in good health.

V is TRBV6-1 and J is TRBJ2-7; D gene uncertain. This CDR3 is built from 15 residues. Germline V lookup: CDR1 MNHNS, CDR2 SASEGT. Trimming pared 1 base from V and 4 bases from J, leaving 14 bases between. The CDR3 reads CASSEEDGLRYEQYF. The CDR3 nucleotides are TGTGCCAGCAGTGAAGAGGACGGGCTCAGGTACGAGCAGTACTTC.

This clone was seen once. The chain recombines TRBV29-1 with TRBJ1-5; the D gene is possibly TRBD1 (5 bases). The CDR3 totals 14 residues. Trimming pared 3 bases from V and 3 bases from J, leaving 12 bases between. CDR1 and CDR2 from the germline V gene are SQVTM and ANQGSEA. The CDR3, as DNA: TGCAGCGTTGAGGGGACGGAAGACAATCAGCCCCAGCATTTT. It is translated as CSVEGTEDNQPQHF.

V gene TRBV28 combines with J gene TRBJ1-1, with a weak D call TRBD1 (5 bases). The CDR3 consists of 14 residues. Germline V gene lookup returns CDR1 MDHEN and CDR2 SYDVKM. V lost 5 bases, J lost 4 bases, and 14 bases lay in between. The CDR3 reads CASSPRGRSTEAFF. CDR3 nucleotide sequence: TGTGCCAGCAGTCCACGGGGGAGGAGCACTGAAGCTTTCTTT.

The V gene is TRBV4-1, the J gene TRBJ1-5; D is possibly TRBD1 (5 bases). Deletions cut 4 bases from V and 5 bases from J, with 9 bases between. The V gene's germline CDR1 is MGHRA and CDR2 YSYEKL. The CDR3 runs to 13 residues. CDR3 bases: TGCGCCAGCAGCCCGCCACAGGATCAGCCCCAGCATTTT. Protein product: CASSPPQDQPQHF.

This clone was picked up one time. The V gene is TRBV20-1, the J gene TRBJ1-1; D remains unclear. The length of the CDR3 is 11 residues. The germline CDR1 and CDR2 sequences are DFQATT and SNEGSKA (reference sequence). V was clipped by 4 bases and J by 3 bases, with 6 bases between them. Written as DNA, the CDR3 is TGCAGTGCTACTGAGTACACTGAAGCTTTCTTT. The encoded protein is CSATEYTEAFF.

The sample holds one count of this clone. The same CDR3 can be traced to other DNA sequences in this sample. The chain joins TRBV19 to TRBJ1-1; 7 positions agree with TRBD1. Germline V gene lookup returns CDR1 LNHDA and CDR2 SQIVND (reference sequence). CDR3 length: 13 amino acids. V lost 3 bases to trimming and J lost 5 bases; unmatched junction nucleotides: 3. The CDR3: CASSIQGGTEAFF. The CDR3 coding sequence is TGTGCCAGTAGTATCCAGGGGGGGACTGAAGCTTTCTTT.

The chain carries TRBV27 and TRBJ2-1; the D gene is possibly TRBD1 (6 bases). Germline assignment: CDR1 MNHEY and CDR2 SMNVEV (reference sequence). With 7 bases removed from V and 2 bases from J, the gap between germline ends came to 12 bases. CDR3 length: 14 residues. CDR3: CASKTTGTYNEQFF. The DNA of the CDR3 is TGTGCCAGCAAAACCACAGGGACCTACAATGAGCAGTTCTTC.

The CDR3 loop is CASGTSEIVSEQYF. The CDR3 coding sequence is TGTGCCAGCGGGACTAGCGAAATCGTTTCCGAGCAGTACTTC. This chain joins TRBV7-9 and TRBJ2-7; 10 nucleotides match TRBD2. Germline V gene data show CDR1 as SEHNR and CDR2 as FQNEAQ (reference sequence). V was pared by 8 bases and J by 6 bases, with 10 bases of the junction left unmatched. This CDR3 has 14 amino acids.

To note about this clone: Other DNA sequences in the sample encode the same CDR3. The chain is built from TRBV9 and TRBJ2-7; D unclear. This CDR3 comprises 13 residues. CDR1 and CDR2 (germline): SGDLS, YYNGEE. V was cut by 4 bases and J by 0 bases, with 8 bases left in between. The CDR3 region is CASSRTGSYEQYF. For the CDR3, the DNA is TGTGCCAGCAGCCGGACGGGCTCCTACGAGCAGTACTTC. The full variable domain, its missing parts supplied by reference TRBV9 and TRBJ2-7, is DSGVTQTPKHLITATGQRVTLRCSPRSGDLSVYWYQQSLDQGLQFLIQYYNGEERAKGNILERFSAQQFPDLHSELNLSSLELGDSALYFCASSRTGSYEQYFGPGTRLTVT.

The rearrangement joins TRBV6-4 to TRBJ1-4; D ambiguous. Germline V gene lookup returns CDR1 MRHNA and CDR2 SNTAGT. Trimming cost V 7 bases and J 10 bases, with 13 bases left between them. CDR3 length: 12 amino acids. The CDR3 region is CASTGIRGKLFF. CDR3 bases: TGTGCCAGCACCGGGATTCGAGGAAAACTGTTTTTT.

The chain uses TRBV6-1 and TRBJ2-1, with TRBD1 matching over 9 bases. The CDR3 sequence is 14 residues long. V lost 8 bases and J lost 2; bases outside the gene matches: 4. Germline CDR1 is MNHNS and CDR2 is SASEGT. CDR3 nucleotide sequence: TGTGCCAGCCAAGACAGGGGGGCCTACAATGAGCAGTTCTTC. This codes for CASQDRGAYNEQFF.

The rearrangement joins TRBV6-6 to TRBJ2-7; tentative D call: TRBD2 (6 bases). Germline V CDR1 and CDR2: MNHNY, SVGAGI (reference sequence). The length of the CDR3 is 16 residues. V shed 2 bases and J shed 6 bases, with 20 bases lying between them. CDR3 nucleotide sequence: TGTGCCAGCAGTTACCTCTTGGAGGGGTTGGCAGGCGAGCAGTACTTC. Protein: CASSYLLEGLAGEQYF.

This rearrangement joins TRBV4-3 to TRBJ1-4; no clear D. This CDR3 spans 14 amino acids. Trimming removed 3 bases from V and 0 bases from J, with 5 bases in between. Germline V gives CDR1 LGHNA, CDR2 YSLEER. CDR3 nucleotide sequence: TGCGCCAGCAGCCAGGATCCAACTAATGAAAAACTGTTTTTT. Protein: CASSQDPTNEKLFF.

This sequence joins TRBV28 and TRBJ2-5; D might be TRBD1 (6 bases). This CDR3 has 14 residues. Trimming removed 5 bases from V and 4 bases from J, with 14 bases in between. Germline CDR1 reads MDHEN; CDR2 reads SYDVKM. The CDR3 DNA follows: TGTGCCAGCAGTCTAAGGGGGAATGTAGAGACCCAGTACTTC. This codes for CASSLRGNVETQYF.

The gene calls are TRBV7-6 and TRBJ2-2; D is perhaps TRBD2 (5 bases). Germline V gene sequence: CDR1 SGHVS, CDR2 FNYEAQ. The CDR3 contains 17 residues. The V gene lost 3 bases and the J gene lost 4 bases, with 18 bases spanning the gap. CDR3 protein: CASSLRLSLVPTGELFF. CDR3 coding DNA: TGTGCCAGCAGCTTGAGACTGTCACTAGTCCCCACCGGGGAGCTGTTTTTT.

V and J are TRBV27 and TRBJ1-5, with D hard to call. CDR1 and CDR2 (germline): MNHEY, SMNVEV (reference sequence). Trimming took 2 bases from V and 3 from J, leaving 8 bases between them. The length of the CDR3 is 14 residues. The CDR3 DNA is TGTGCCAGCAGTTTAAGCAGCAACAATCAGCCCCAGCATTTT. Its protein product is CASSLSSNNQPQHF.

The chain recombines TRBV13 with TRBJ2-5; a weak D match, TRBD2 (5 bases). The germline V and J ends were trimmed by 3 bases and 7 bases, with 12 bases remaining between them. The length of the CDR3 is 13 residues. The germline gives CDR1 PRHDT, CDR2 FYEKMQ (reference sequence). The CDR3 nucleotides are TGTGCCAGCAGCTTGCTGGTGGAGGTGACCCAGTACTTC. Translating it yields CASSLLVEVTQYF.

This sequence joins TRBV11-3 and TRBJ1-1; 9 bases are shared with TRBD1. This CDR3 region has 13 residues. J was trimmed by 13 bases and V by 5 bases; bases with no gene match: 11. Looked up from germline, CDR1 is SGHNT and CDR2 is YENEEA. The CDR3 protein is CASSPGQGEIVFF. The CDR3 DNA reads as TGTGCCAGCAGCCCGGGACAGGGTGAGATTGTTTTCTTT.